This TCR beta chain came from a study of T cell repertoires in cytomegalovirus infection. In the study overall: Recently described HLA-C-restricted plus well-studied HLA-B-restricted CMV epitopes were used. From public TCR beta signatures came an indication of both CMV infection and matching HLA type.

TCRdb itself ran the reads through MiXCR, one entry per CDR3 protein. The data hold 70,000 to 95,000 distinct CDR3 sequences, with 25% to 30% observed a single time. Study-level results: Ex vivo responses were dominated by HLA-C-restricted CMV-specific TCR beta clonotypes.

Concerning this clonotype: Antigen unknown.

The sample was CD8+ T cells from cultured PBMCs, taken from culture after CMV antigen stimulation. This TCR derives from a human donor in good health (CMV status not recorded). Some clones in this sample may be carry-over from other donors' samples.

CDR3 in DNA: TGTGCCAGCAGCTCTCGGCAGGGGGAGGTTATATACACCGGGGAGCTGTTTTTT. This encodes CASSSRQGEVIYTGELFF. This sequence joins TRBV7-9 and TRBJ2-2; D is possibly TRBD1 (7 bases). Germline lookup yields CDR1 SEHNR and CDR2 FQNEAQ (reference sequence). There are 18 residues in the CDR3. Between the trimmed V and J ends, which lost 4 bases and 3 bases, there was a span of 21 bases.